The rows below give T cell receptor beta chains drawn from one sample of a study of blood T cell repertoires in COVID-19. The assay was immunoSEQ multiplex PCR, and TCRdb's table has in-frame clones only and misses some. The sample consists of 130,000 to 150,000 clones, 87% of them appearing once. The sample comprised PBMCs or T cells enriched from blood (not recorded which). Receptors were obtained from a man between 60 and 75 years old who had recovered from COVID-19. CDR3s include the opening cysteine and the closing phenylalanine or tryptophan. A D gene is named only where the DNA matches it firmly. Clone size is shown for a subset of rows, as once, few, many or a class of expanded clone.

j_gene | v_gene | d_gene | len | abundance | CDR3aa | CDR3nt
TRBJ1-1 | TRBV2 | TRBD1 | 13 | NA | CATPGQANTEAFF | TGTGCCACACCGGGACAGGCGAACACTGAAGCTTTCTTT
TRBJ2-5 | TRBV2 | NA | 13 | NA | CASNLPGEETQYF | TGTGCCAGCAACCTCCCGGGGGAAGAGACCCAGTACTTC
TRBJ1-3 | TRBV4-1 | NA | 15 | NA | CASSPPSGSGNTIYF | TGCGCCAGCAGCCCTCCATCGGGCTCTGGAAACACCATATATTTT
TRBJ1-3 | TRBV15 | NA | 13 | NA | CATEKGQENTIYF | TGTGCCACCGAAAAGGGGCAGGAAAACACCATATATTTT
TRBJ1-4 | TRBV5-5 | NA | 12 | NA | CASSQGTEKLFF | TGTGCCAGCAGCCAAGGGACAGAAAAACTGTTTTTT
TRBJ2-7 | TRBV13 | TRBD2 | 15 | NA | CASQKTSGSAYEQYF | TGTGCCTCCCAAAAGACTAGCGGGAGCGCCTACGAGCAGTACTTC
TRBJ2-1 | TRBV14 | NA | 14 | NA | CASSQGTTRWEQFF | TGTGCCAGCAGCCAAGGGACTACCCGGTGGGAGCAGTTCTTC
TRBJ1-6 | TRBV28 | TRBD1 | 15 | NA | CASSQGGRVNSPLHF | TGTGCCAGCAGTCAGGGGGGTAGGGTGAATTCACCCCTCCACTTT
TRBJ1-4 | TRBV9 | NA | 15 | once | CASSGRQAGAEKLFF | TGTGCCAGCAGCGGAAGACAGGCGGGGGCTGAAAAACTGTTTTTT
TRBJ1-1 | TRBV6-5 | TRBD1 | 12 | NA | CASLDRATEAFF | TGTGCCAGCTTGGACAGGGCCACTGAAGCTTTCTTT
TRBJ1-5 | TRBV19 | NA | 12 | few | CASSTYAGPQHF | TGTGCCAGTAGTACATACGCGGGGCCCCAGCATTTT
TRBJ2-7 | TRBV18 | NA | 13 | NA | CASSPQDSYEQYF | TGTGCCAGCTCACCCCAGGACAGCTACGAGCAGTACTTC
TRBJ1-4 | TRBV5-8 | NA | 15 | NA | CASSAYRTVVAKLFF | TGTGCCAGCAGCGCCTATCGGACAGTCGTAGCAAAACTGTTTTTT
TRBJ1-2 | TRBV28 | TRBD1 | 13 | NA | CASTMGDRVGYTF | TGTGCCAGCACCATGGGGGACAGGGTAGGCTACACCTTC
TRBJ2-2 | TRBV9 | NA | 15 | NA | CASSPGGVGTGELFF | TGTGCCAGCAGCCCGGGGGGCGTGGGCACCGGGGAGCTGTTTTTT
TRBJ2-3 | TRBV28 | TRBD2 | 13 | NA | CASSLSGSQTQYF | TGTGCCAGCAGTTTAAGCGGGAGTCAGACGCAGTATTTT
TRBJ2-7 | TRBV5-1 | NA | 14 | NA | CASSLEAGINEQYF | TGCGCCAGCAGCTTGGAGGCAGGGATCAACGAGCAGTACTTC
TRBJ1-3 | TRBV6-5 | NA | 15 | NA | CASTPGADSGNTIYF | TGTGCCAGCACTCCTGGGGCAGACTCTGGAAACACCATATATTTT
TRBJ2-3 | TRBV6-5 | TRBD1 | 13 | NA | CASRVTGLDTQYF | TGTGCCAGCAGGGTGACAGGGTTGGATACGCAGTATTTT
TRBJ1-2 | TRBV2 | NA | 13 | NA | CASGAELIYGYTF | TGTGCCAGCGGGGCAGAGCTGATCTATGGCTACACCTTC
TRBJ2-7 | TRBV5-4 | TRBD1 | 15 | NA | CASSQGQGILDEQYF | TGTGCCAGCAGCCAAGGACAGGGAATACTGGACGAGCAGTACTTC
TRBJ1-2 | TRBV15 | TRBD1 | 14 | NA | CATSRVGTVYGYTF | TGTGCCACCAGCAGAGTAGGGACAGTCTATGGCTACACCTTC
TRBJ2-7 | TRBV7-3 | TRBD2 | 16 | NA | CASSLRGGTSSGEQYF | TGTGCCAGCAGTCTTCGGGGGGGTACTAGCTCGGGCGAGCAGTACTTC
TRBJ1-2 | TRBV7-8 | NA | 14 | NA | CASSLGPRGGGYTF | TGTGCCAGCAGCTTAGGGCCCAGGGGCGGGGGCTACACCTTC
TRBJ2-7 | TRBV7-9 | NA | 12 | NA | CASSYRGAEQYF | TGTGCCAGCAGTTACCGAGGCGCCGAGCAGTACTTC
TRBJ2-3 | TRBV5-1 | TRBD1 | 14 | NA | CASSPRQGRDTQYF | TGCGCCAGCAGCCCACGACAGGGGCGAGATACGCAGTATTTT
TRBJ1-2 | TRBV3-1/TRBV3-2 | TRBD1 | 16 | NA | CASSQDLGQGWYGYTF | TGTGCCAGCAGCCAAGATTTGGGACAGGGGTGGTATGGCTACACCTTC
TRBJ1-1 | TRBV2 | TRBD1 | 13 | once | CAGQGYLNTEAFF | TGTGCTGGACAGGGCTACTTGAACACTGAAGCTTTCTTT
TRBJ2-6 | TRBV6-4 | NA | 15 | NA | CASSAGSSGANVLTF | TGTGCCAGCAGCGCAGGTTCGTCCGGGGCCAACGTCCTGACTTTC
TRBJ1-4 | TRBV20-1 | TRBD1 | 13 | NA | CSATDRVGEKLFF | TGCAGTGCTACTGACAGGGTGGGCGAAAAACTGTTTTTT
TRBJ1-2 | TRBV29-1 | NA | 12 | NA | CSVWGPGYGYTF | TGCAGCGTTTGGGGGCCGGGGTATGGCTACACCTTC
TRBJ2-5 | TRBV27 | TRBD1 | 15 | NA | CASSQGTGKEETQYF | TGTGCCAGCAGTCAAGGGACAGGGAAGGAAGAGACCCAGTACTTC
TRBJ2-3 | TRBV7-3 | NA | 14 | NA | CASSFGGRTDTQYF | TGTGCCAGCAGCTTCGGAGGGCGGACAGATACGCAGTATTTT
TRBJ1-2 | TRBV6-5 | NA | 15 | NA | CASGRQGGVNYGYTF | TGTGCCAGCGGCCGTCAAGGAGGAGTTAACTATGGCTACACCTTC
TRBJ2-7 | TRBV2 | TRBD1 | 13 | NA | CASRRDRVYEQYF | TGTGCCAGCAGGCGGGACAGGGTCTACGAGCAGTACTTC
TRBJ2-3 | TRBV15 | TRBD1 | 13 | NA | CATSSGGRDTQYF | TGTGCCACCAGTTCAGGGGGCCGGGATACGCAGTATTTT
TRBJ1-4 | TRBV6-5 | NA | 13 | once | CASSDRQNEKLFF | TGTGCCAGCAGCGACAGGCAAAATGAAAAACTGTTTTTT
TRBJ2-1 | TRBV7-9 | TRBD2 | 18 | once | CASSPRSGTRGSYNEQFF | TGTGCCAGCAGCCCAAGATCCGGGACTAGGGGCTCCTACAATGAGCAGTTCTTC
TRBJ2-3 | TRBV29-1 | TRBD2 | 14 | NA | CSVTSGGSTDTQYF | TGCAGCGTGACTAGCGGGGGGAGCACAGATACGCAGTATTTT
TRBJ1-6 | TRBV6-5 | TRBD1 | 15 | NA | CASSLEGQADSPLHF | TGTGCCAGCAGTCTCGAGGGACAGGCCGATTCACCCCTCCACTTT
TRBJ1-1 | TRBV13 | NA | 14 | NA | CASSLGWGGTEAFF | TGTGCCAGCAGCTTAGGCTGGGGAGGCACTGAAGCTTTCTTT
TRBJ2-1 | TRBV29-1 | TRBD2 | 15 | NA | CSVLAGAASYNEQFF | TGCAGCGTCCTAGCGGGAGCAGCCTCCTACAATGAGCAGTTCTTC
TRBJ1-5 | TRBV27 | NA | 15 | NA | CASSPQGRGNQPQHF | TGTGCCAGCAGTCCGCAGGGTAGGGGCAATCAGCCCCAGCATTTT